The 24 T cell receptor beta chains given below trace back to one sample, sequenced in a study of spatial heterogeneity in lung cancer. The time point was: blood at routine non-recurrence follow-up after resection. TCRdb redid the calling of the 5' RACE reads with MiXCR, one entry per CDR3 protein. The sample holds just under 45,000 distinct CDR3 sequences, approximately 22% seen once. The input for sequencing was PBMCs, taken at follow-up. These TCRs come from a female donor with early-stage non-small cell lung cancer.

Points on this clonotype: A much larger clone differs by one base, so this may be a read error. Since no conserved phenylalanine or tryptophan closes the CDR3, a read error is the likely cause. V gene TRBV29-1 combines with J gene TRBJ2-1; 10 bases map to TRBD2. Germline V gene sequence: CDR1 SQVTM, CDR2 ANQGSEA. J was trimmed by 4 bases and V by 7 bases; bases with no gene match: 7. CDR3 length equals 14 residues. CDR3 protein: CSATTSGSYNEQFI. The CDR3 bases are TGCAGCGCCACGACTAGCGGGTCGTACAATGAGCAGTTCATC.

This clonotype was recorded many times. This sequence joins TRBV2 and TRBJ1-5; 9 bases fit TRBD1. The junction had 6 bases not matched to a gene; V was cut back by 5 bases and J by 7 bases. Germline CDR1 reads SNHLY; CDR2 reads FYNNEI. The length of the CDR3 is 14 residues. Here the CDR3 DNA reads TGTGCCAGCAGTAACAGGGGGCTAGGGCAGCCCCAGCATTTT. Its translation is CASSNRGLGQPQHF.

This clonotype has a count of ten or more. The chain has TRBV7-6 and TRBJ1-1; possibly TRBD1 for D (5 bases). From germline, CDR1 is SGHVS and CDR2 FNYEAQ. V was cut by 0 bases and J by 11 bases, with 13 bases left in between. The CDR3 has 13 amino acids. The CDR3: CASSLAAGTEAFF. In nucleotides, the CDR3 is TGTGCCAGCAGCTTAGCGGCTGGGACCGAGGCTTTCTTT. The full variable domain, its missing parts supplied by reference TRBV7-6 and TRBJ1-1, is GAGVSQSPRYKVTKRGQDVALRCDPISGHVSLYWYRQALGQGPEFLTYFNYEAQQDKSGLPNDRFSAERPEGSISTLTIQRTEQRDSAMYRCASSLAAGTEAFFGQGTRLTVV.

The CDR3 protein is CASSPPPGQGTGELFF. CDR3 nucleotides: TGTGCCAGCAGTCCTCCCCCGGGACAGGGGACCGGGGAGCTGTTTTTT. The chain recombines TRBV7-2 with TRBJ2-2, with 10 bases fitting TRBD1. The V gene's germline CDR1 is SGHTA and CDR2 FQGNSA. CDR3 length equals 16 residues. V lost 6 bases, J lost 5 bases, and 9 bases stayed unmatched.

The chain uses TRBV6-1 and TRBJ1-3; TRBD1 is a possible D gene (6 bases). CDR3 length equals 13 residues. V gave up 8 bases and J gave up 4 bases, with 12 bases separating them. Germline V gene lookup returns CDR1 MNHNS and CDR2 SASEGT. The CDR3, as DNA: TGTGCCAGCGGAACAGGGTCCGGAAACACCATATATTTT. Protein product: CASGTGSGNTIYF.

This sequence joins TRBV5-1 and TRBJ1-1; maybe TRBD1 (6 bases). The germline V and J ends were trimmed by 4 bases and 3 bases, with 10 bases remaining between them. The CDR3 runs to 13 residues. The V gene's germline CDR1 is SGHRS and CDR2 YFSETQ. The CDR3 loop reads CASSPTGYTEAFF. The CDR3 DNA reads TGCGCCAGCAGCCCCACAGGGTACACTGAAGCTTTCTTT.

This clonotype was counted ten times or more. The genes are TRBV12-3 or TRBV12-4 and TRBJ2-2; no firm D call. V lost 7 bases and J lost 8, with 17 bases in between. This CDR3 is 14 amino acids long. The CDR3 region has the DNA TGTGCCAGCACCGCAACAGAAAACGTGGGGGAGCTGTTTTTT. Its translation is CASTATENVGELFF.

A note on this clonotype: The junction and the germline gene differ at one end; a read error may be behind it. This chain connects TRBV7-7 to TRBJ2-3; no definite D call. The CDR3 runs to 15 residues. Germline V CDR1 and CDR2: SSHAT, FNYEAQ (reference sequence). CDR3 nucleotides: TGTGCTAGCAGCTTAGGTGACGGACCCACAGATACGCAGTATTTT. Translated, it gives CASSLGDGPTDTQYF.

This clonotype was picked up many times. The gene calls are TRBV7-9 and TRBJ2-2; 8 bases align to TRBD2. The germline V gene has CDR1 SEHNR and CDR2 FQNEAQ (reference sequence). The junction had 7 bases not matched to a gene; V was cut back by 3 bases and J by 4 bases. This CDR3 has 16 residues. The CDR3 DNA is TGTGCCAGCAGCTTCGAGCGGGGGATCAGCACCGGGGAGCTGTTTTTT. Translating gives CASSFERGISTGELFF.

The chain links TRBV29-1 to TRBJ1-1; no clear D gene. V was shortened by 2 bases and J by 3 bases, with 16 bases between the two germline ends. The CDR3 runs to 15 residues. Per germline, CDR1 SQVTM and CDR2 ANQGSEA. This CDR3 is CSVEMEGWADTEAFF. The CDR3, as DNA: TGCAGCGTTGAAATGGAGGGTTGGGCGGACACTGAAGCTTTCTTT.

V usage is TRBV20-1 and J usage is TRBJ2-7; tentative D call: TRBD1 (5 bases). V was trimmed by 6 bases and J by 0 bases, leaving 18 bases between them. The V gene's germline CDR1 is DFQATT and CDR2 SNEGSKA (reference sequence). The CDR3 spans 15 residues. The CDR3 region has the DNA TGCAGTGCCCTAGAGTCGACAGCCAGCTCCTACGAGCAGTACTTC. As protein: CSALESTASSYEQYF.

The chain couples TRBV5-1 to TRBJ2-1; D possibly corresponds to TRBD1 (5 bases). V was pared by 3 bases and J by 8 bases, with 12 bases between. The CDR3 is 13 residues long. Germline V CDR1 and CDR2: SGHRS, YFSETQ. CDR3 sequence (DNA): TGCGCCAGCAGCTACCAGGGTGGCGATGAGCAGTTCTTC. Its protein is CASSYQGGDEQFF.

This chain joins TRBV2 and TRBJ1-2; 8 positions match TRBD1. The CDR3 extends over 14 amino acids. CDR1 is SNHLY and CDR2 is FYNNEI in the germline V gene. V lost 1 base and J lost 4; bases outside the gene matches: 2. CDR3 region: CASSEVGTGYGYTF. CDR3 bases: TGTGCCAGCAGTGAAGTTGGGACAGGCTATGGCTACACCTTC.

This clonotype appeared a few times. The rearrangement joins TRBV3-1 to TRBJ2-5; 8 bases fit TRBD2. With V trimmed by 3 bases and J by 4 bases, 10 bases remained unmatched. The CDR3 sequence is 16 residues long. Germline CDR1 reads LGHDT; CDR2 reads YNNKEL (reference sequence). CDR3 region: CASSHKSSGVGETQYF. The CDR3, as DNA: TGTGCCAGCAGCCATAAGAGTAGCGGGGTTGGAGAGACCCAGTACTTC.

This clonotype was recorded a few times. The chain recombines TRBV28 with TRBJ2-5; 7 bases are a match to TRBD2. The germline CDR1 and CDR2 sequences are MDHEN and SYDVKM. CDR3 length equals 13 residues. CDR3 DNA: TGTGGCGCAGCGGGAAGGGTTCCAGAGACCCAGTACTTC. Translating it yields CGAAGRVPETQYF.

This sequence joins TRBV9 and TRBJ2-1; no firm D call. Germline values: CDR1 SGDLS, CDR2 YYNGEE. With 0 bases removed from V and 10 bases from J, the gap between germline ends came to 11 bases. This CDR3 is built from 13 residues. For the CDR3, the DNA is TGTGCCAGCAGCGTAGACAGAGCTCAAGAGCAGTTCTTC. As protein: CASSVDRAQEQFF.

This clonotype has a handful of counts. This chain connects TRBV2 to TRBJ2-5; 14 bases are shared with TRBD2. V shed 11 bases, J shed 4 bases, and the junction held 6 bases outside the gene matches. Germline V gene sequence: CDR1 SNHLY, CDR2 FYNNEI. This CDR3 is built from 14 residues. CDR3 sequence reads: CAGGLAGGPETQYF. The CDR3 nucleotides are TGTGCCGGAGGACTAGCGGGGGGTCCAGAGACCCAGTACTTC.

The CDR3 sequence: CASSSSTSGGATQYF. The CDR3 DNA sequence: TGTGCCAGCAGCTCCTCGACTAGCGGAGGTGCTACGCAGTATTTT. The genes are TRBV11-3 and TRBJ2-3; 9 bases are shared with TRBD2. The trim removed 4 bases at V and 8 bases at J, leaving 10 bases unmatched. From germline, CDR1 is SGHNT and CDR2 YENEEA. The CDR3 runs to 15 residues.

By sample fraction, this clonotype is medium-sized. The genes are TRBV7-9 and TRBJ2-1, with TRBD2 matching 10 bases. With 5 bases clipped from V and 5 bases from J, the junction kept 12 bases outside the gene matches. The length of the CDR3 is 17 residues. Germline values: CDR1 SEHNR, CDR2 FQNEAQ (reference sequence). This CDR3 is CASSPMVAGGLNNEQFF. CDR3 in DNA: TGTGCCAGCAGCCCCATGGTAGCGGGAGGTCTCAACAATGAGCAGTTCTTC.

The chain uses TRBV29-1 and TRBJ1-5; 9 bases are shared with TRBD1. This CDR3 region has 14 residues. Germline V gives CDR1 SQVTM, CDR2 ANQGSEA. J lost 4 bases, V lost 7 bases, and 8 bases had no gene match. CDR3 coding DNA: TGCAGCGCCGTCGAACAGGGGGCTAATCAGCCCCAGCATTTT. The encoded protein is CSAVEQGANQPQHF.

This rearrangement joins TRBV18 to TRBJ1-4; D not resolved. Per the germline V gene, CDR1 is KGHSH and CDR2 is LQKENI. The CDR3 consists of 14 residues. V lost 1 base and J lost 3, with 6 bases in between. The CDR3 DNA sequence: TGTGCCAGCTCACCACAGGGCCCTAATGAAAAACTGTTTTTT. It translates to CASSPQGPNEKLFF.

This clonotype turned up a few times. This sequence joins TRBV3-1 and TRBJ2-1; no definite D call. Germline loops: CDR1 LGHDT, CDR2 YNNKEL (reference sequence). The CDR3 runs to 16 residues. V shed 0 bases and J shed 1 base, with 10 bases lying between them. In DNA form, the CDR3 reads TGTGCCAGCAGCCAAGATAGGGCAGCATCCTACAATGAGCAGTTCTTC. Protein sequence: CASSQDRAASYNEQFF.

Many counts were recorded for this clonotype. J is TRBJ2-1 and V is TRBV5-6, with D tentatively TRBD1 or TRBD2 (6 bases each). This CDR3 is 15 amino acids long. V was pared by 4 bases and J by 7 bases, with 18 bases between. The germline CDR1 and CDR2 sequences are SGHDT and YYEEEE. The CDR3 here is CASSPWAGGTNEQFF. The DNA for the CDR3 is TGTGCCAGCAGCCCGTGGGCTGGGGGGACAAATGAGCAGTTCTTC.

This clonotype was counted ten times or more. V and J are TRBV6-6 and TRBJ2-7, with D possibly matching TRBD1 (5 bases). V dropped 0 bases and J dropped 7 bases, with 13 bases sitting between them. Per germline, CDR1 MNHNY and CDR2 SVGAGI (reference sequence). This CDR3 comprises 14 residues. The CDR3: CASSYSVAQGEQYV. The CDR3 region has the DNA TGTGCCAGCAGTTACTCGGTAGCTCAGGGTGAGCAGTACGTC.